This TCR beta chain was sequenced for a study of shared clonotypes between healthy human individuals. Whole-study findings and limits: Generation of non-shared clonotypes was less probable than generation of clonotypes shared by all four donors. Sampling was confined to blood; repertoires within tissues likely differ. Across subsets, estimated richness was generally greater for naive than for memory populations.

As concerns this clone: What it recognizes is unknown.

Using immunoSEQ multiplex PCR, the repertoire was profiled, and TCRdb retains in-frame clones only, with some absent. The table lists roughly 2.4 million clones, roughly 95% of them singletons, with around 0.13% in the top ten. The CDR3 contains 17 residues. Germline values: CDR1 ENHRY, CDR2 SYGVKD. V gave up 3 bases and J gave up 0 bases; unmatched junction bases: 4. The V gene is TRBV10-3, the J gene TRBJ1-4, with 10 bases lining up with TRBD1. This TCR was sampled from a man aged 18 to 30 in good health. What was sequenced was naive CD4+ T cells sorted from blood. This sample's subset: CD45RA+ positively selected. CDR3 residues: CAISDRQGATTNEKLFF. The CDR3 coding sequence is TGTGCCATCAGTGACAGACAGGGGGCTACAACTAATGAAAAACTGTTTTTT.